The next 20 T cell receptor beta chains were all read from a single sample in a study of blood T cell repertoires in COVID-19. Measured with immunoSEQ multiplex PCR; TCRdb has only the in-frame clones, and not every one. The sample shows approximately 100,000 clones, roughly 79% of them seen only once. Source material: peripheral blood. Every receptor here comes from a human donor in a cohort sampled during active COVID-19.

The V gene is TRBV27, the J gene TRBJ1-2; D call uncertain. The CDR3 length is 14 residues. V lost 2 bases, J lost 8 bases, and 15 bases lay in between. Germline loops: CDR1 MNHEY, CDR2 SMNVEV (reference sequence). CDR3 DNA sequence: TGTGCCAGCAGTTTACAGTGGGGTAGCGACGGCTACACCTTC. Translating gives CASSLQWGSDGYTF.

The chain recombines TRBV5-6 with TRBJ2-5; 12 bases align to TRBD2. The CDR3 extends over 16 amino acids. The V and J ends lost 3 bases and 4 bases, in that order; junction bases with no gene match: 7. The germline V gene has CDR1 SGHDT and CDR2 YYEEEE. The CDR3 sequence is CASSSRTSGVGETQYF. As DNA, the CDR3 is TGTGCCAGCAGCTCCCGGACTAGCGGGGTAGGAGAGACCCAGTACTTC.

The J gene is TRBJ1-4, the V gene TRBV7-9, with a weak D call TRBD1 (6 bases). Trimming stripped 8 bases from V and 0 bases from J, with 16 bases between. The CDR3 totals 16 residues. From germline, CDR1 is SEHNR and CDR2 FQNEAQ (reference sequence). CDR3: CASAHLGASTNEKLFF. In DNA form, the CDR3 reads TGTGCCAGCGCCCATCTGGGGGCCTCAACTAATGAAAAACTGTTTTTT.

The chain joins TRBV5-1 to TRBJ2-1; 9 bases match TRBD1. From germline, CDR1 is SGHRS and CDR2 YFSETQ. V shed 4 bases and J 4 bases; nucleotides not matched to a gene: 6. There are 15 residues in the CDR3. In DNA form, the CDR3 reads TGCGCCAGCAGCAACGGACAGGGGTCGTACAATGAGCAGTTCTTC. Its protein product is CASSNGQGSYNEQFF. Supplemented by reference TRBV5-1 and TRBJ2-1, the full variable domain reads KAGVTQTPRYLIKTRGQQVTLSCSPISGHRSVSWYQQTPGQGLQFLFEYFSETQRNKGNFPGRFSGRQFSNSRSEMNVSTLELGDSALYLCASSNGQGSYNEQFFGPGTRLTVL.

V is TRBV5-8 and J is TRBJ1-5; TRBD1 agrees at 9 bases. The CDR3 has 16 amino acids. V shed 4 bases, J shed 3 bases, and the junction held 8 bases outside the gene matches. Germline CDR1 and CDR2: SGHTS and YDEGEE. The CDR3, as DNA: TGTGCCAGCAGCGCAGGACAGGGGATTGACAATCAGCCCCAGCATTTT. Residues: CASSAGQGIDNQPQHF.

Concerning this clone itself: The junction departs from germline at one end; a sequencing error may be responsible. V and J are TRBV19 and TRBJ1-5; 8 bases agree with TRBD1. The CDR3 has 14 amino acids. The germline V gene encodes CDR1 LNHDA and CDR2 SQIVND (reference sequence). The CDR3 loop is CASNIAGGPQPQHF. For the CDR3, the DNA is TGTGCCAGTAATATAGCAGGGGGCCCTCAGCCCCAGCATTTT. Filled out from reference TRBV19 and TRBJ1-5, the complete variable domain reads DGGITQSPKYLFRKEGQNVTLSCEQNLNHDAMYWYRQDPGQGLRLIYYSQIVNDFQKGDIAEGYSVSREKKESFPLTVTSAQKNPTAFYLCASNIAGGPQPQHFGDGTRLSIL.

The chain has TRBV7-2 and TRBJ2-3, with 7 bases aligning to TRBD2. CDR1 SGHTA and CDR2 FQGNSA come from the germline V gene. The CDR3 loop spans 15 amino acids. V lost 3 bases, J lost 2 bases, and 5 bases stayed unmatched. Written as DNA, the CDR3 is TGTGCCAGCAGCTTTCGGACTAGATCCACAGATACGCAGTATTTT. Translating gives CASSFRTRSTDTQYF.

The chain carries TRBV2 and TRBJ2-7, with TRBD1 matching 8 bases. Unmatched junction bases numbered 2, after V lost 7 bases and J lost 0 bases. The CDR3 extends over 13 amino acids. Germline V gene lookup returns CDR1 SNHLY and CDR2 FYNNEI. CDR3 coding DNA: TGTGCCAGCACCGGACAGGGCTCCTACGAGCAGTACTTC. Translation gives CASTGQGSYEQYF.

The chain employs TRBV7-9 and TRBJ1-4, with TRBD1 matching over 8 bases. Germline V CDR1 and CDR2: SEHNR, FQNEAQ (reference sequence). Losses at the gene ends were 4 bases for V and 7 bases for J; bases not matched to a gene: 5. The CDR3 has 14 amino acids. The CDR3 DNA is TGTGCCAGCAGCTCCGGACAGGGTACTGAAAAACTGTTTTTT. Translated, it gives CASSSGQGTEKLFF.

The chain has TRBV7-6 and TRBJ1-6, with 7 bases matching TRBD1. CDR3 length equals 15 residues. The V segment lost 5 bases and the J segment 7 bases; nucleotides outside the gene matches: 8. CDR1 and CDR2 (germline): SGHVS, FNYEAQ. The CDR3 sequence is CASSPLTGNNSPLHF. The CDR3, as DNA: TGTGCCAGCAGCCCCCTGACAGGGAACAATTCACCCCTCCACTTT.

CDR3 bases: TGTGCCAGCAGTTACAGCTACACAGATACGCAGTATTTT. Its protein is CASSYSYTDTQYF. V and J are TRBV6-2 or TRBV6-3 and TRBJ2-3; no clear D gene. The germline V gene encodes CDR1 MNHEY and CDR2 SVGEGT. V was pared by 2 bases and J by 2 bases, with 5 bases between. The CDR3 length is 13 residues.

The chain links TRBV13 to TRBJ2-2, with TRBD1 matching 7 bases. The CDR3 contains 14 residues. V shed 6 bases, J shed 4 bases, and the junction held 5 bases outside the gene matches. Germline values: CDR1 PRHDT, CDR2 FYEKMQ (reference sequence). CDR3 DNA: TGTGCCAGCAGAGGACAGGATCGCACCGGGGAGCTGTTTTTT. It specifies CASRGQDRTGELFF.

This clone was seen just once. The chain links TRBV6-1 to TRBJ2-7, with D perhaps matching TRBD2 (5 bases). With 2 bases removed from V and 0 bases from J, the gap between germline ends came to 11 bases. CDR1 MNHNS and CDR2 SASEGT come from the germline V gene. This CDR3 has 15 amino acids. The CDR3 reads CASSERGRASYEQYF. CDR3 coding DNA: TGTGCCAGCAGTGAAAGAGGGCGGGCCTCCTACGAGCAGTACTTC.

DNA of the CDR3: TGTGCCAGCAGCTTAGGACTAGGACTAGCGGGAGCCGGGGAGCTGTTTTTT. This sequence encodes CASSLGLGLAGAGELFF. The chain employs TRBV11-3 and TRBJ2-2, with TRBD2 matching over 13 bases. Per germline, CDR1 SGHNT and CDR2 YENEEA. Trimming took 1 base from V and 6 from J; bases not matched to a gene: 5. The CDR3 sequence is 17 residues long.

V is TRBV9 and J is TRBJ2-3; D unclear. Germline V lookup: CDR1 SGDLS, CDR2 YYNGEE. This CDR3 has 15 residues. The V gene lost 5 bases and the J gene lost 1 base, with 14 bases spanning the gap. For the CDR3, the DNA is TGTGCCAGCAGTAAATTGGGCGTTCGCACAGATACGCAGTATTTT. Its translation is CASSKLGVRTDTQYF.

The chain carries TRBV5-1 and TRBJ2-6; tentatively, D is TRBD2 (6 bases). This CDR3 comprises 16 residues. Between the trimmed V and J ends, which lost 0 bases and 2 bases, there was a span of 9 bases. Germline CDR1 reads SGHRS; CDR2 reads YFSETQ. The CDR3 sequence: CASSLVPGAGANVLTF. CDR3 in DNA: TGCGCCAGCAGCTTGGTACCGGGGGCTGGGGCCAACGTCCTGACTTTC.

DNA for the CDR3: TGTGCCAGCAGTTACCCCTCGGTGAGCAATCAGCCCCAGCATTTT. Amino acids: CASSYPSVSNQPQHF. This rearrangement joins TRBV6-6 to TRBJ1-5, with D hard to call. Deletions cut 2 bases from V and 1 base from J, with 9 bases between. CDR3 length: 15 residues. CDR1 and CDR2 from the germline V gene are MNHNY and SVGAGI (reference sequence).

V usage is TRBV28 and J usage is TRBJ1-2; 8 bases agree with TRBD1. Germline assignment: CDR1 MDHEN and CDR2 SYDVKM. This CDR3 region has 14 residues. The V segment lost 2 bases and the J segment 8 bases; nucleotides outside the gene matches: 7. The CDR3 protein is CASSLRQGTGGYTF. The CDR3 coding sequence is TGTGCCAGCAGTTTACGACAGGGGACAGGCGGCTACACCTTC.

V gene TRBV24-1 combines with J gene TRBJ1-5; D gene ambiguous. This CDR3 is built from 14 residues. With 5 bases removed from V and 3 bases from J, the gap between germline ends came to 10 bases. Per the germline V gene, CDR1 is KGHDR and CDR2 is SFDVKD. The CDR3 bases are TGTGCCACCAGTGCCGCGGAACTCAATCAGCCCCAGCATTTT. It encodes CATSAAELNQPQHF.

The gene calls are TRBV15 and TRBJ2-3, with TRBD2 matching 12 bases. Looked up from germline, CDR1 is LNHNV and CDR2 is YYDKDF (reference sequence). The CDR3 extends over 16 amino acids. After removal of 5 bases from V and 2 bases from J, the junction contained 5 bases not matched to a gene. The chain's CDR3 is CATSEASGRATDTQYF. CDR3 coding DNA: TGTGCCACCAGCGAAGCTAGCGGGAGGGCCACAGATACGCAGTATTTT.